Listed below are T cell receptor beta chains from one sample, sequenced in a study of long-term antiretroviral therapy in people with HIV. Libraries were prepared by immunoSEQ multiplex PCR; TCRdb keeps only in-frame clonotypes and omits some of them. This sample yields around 40,000 clones, of which 85% to 95% are seen a single time; roughly 3.9% belongs to the top ten. The source was unsorted PBMCs, collected 4.1 years after starting antiretroviral therapy. Receptor source: a woman aged 50 to 60 with HIV. Both conserved end residues are part of each CDR3. D genes are given only for firm matches. Not all rows give a size; the values are once, few, many and, for expanded clones, a class.

D	V	J	size	CDR3	DNA
TRBD2	TRBV9	TRBJ2-3	.	CASSVDAGTSTRGETQYF	TGTGCCAGCAGCGTCGACGCCGGGACTAGCACACGGGGCGAGACGCAGTATTTT
.	TRBV5-1	TRBJ1-5	.	CASSFDGEGNQPQHF	TGCGCCAGCAGCTTCGACGGAGAAGGCAATCAGCCCCAGCATTTT
.	TRBV5-8	TRBJ2-3	.	CASSLRGTGTDTQYF	TGTGCCAGCAGCTTGCGGGGGACAGGCACAGATACGCAGTATTTT
TRBD2	TRBV5-5	TRBJ2-7	.	CASSLEPSGGPRGEQYF	TGTGCCAGCAGCTTGGAGCCTAGCGGGGGACCTCGGGGGGAGCAGTACTTC
TRBD1	TRBV15	TRBJ1-2	.	CATSRDRDRTSNYGYTF	TGTGCCACCAGCAGAGATCGGGACAGGACATCGAACTATGGCTACACCTTC
.	TRBV19	TRBJ1-5	.	CASNGHPGGGNQPQHF	TGTGCCAGTAACGGACACCCGGGGGGGGGCAATCAGCCCCAGCATTTT
.	TRBV9	TRBJ1-5	.	CASSAQGGNQPQHF	TGTGCCAGCAGCGCCCAAGGGGGCAATCAGCCCCAGCATTTT
.	TRBV2	TRBJ1-5	.	CASGIRESQPQHF	TGTGCCAGCGGGATCAGGGAAAGTCAGCCCCAGCATTTT
.	TRBV15	TRBJ2-1	.	CATSRGIGTGSYNEQFF	TGTGCCACCAGCAGAGGTATCGGGACTGGCTCCTACAATGAGCAGTTCTTC
TRBD1	TRBV9	TRBJ1-1	.	CASSFGTGANTEAFF	TGTGCCAGCAGCTTCGGGACAGGGGCAAACACTGAAGCTTTCTTT
TRBD1	TRBV7-9	TRBJ2-7	.	CASSFGQGRHEQYF	TGTGCCAGCAGCTTCGGACAGGGGCGCCACGAGCAGTACTTC
.	TRBV19	TRBJ1-5	.	CASSIGTRSNQPQHF	TGTGCCAGTAGTATAGGCACCAGAAGCAATCAGCCCCAGCATTTT
.	TRBV5-6	TRBJ2-7	.	CASSFQLSALGYF	TGTGCCAGCAGCTTTCAGCTCAGTGCACTGGGGTACTTC
TRBD2	TRBV28	TRBJ2-1	.	CASSLDAGGREQFF	TGTGCCAGCAGTTTAGATGCGGGGGGGCGAGAGCAGTTCTTC
.	TRBV30	TRBJ1-1	.	CAWSVNRQKNTEAFF	TGTGCCTGGAGTGTAAATCGGCAGAAGAACACTGAAGCTTTCTTT
.	TRBV9	TRBJ2-7	few	CASSRSAGEQYF	TGTGCCAGCAGCAGGTCGGCTGGCGAGCAGTACTTC
.	TRBV9	TRBJ2-7	.	CASSYGPTTYEQYF	TGTGCCAGCAGTTACGGACCGACCACCTACGAGCAGTACTTC
.	TRBV11-2	TRBJ2-2	.	CASSLGLRAGELFF	TGTGCCAGCAGCTTAGGGTTGCGGGCCGGGGAGCTGTTTTTT
TRBD2	TRBV2	TRBJ2-1	once	CAIKRGPADEQFF	TGTGCCATCAAGCGGGGACCCGCCGATGAGCAGTTCTTC
.	TRBV6-5	TRBJ1-6	.	CASSYRDTNSPLHF	TGTGCCAGCAGTTACAGGGACACTAATTCACCCCTCCACTTT
.	TRBV6-1	TRBJ2-7	.	CASSEWSSVSYEQYF	TGTGCCAGCAGTGAATGGTCTAGTGTCTCCTACGAGCAGTACTTC
.	TRBV18	TRBJ1-2	.	CASSPQGQNGYTF	TGTGCCAGCTCACCCCAGGGGCAAAATGGCTACACCTTC
.	TRBV6-5	TRBJ1-2	.	CASSGMGVLDYGYTF	TGTGCCAGCAGTGGGATGGGGGTTTTGGACTATGGCTACACCTTC
.	TRBV19	TRBJ1-4	.	CATTGTAANEKLFF	TGTGCCACCACCGGGACCGCAGCTAATGAAAAACTGTTTTTT
TRBD2	TRBV7-3	TRBJ2-5	.	CASSLGGGLAETQYF	TGTGCCAGCAGCTTAGGAGGAGGACTAGCAGAGACCCAGTACTTC
TRBD2	TRBV6-5	TRBJ2-3	.	CASSYQRGYLTDTQYF	TGTGCCAGCAGTTACCAGCGGGGATACTTAACAGATACGCAGTATTTT
TRBD2	TRBV5-1	TRBJ2-2	.	CASSLESLAGTGELFF	TGCGCCAGCAGCTTGGAGTCTCTAGCGGGCACCGGGGAGCTGTTTTTT
TRBD1	TRBV19	TRBJ1-3	.	CASRTDRGAPGNTIYF	TGTGCCAGTAGAACCGACAGGGGAGCTCCTGGAAACACCATATATTTT
.	TRBV21-1	TRBJ1-6	.	CASGTCDSPLHF	TGTGCCAGCGGGACATGTGATTCACCCCTCCACTTT
.	TRBV12-5	TRBJ2-4	.	CASGLDERGPQYF	TGTGCTAGTGGTTTGGACGAAAGAGGCCCTCAGTACTTC
.	TRBV18	TRBJ1-1	.	CASSPPTGRWTEAFF	TGTGCCAGCTCACCACCGACAGGTCGTTGGACTGAAGCTTTCTTT
.	TRBV10-3	TRBJ1-5	.	CAISEGVLRGNQPQHF	TGTGCCATCAGTGAGGGGGTCCTGCGGGGCAATCAGCCCCAGCATTTT
.	TRBV5-1	TRBJ1-5	.	CASSLAEGSNQPQHF	TGCGCCAGCAGCTTGGCGGAGGGGAGCAATCAGCCCCAGCATTTT
TRBD1	TRBV6-6	TRBJ1-2	.	CASTSSGGANYGYTF	TGTGCCAGCACCTCCTCAGGGGGCGCTAACTATGGCTACACCTTC
.	TRBV10-3	TRBJ2-1	.	CAISEPGAPINEQFF	TGTGCCATCAGTGAGCCGGGAGCCCCTATAAATGAGCAGTTCTTC
.	TRBV2	TRBJ2-2	.	CASSPRVGGHTGELFF	TGTGCCAGCAGTCCACGGGTCGGGGGGCACACCGGGGAGCTGTTTTTT
TRBD1	TRBV6-5	TRBJ2-5	once	CASRRQTGGVTQYF	TGTGCCAGCAGAAGACAGACAGGGGGGGTAACCCAGTACTTC
TRBD1	TRBV19	TRBJ2-3	.	CASSIPPGQGTDTQYF	TGTGCCAGTAGTATCCCCCCGGGACAGGGCACAGATACGCAGTATTTT
TRBD1	TRBV4-1	TRBJ1-4	.	CASSPGQGWGEKLFF	TGCGCCAGCAGCCCCGGACAGGGTTGGGGTGAAAAACTGTTTTTT
.	TRBV29-1	TRBJ1-4	.	CSVAYYDRINEKLFF	TGCAGCGTTGCCTACTACGACAGAATTAATGAAAAACTGTTTTTT
.	TRBV5-4	TRBJ2-2	.	CASSWRTVNTGELFF	TGTGCCAGCAGCTGGAGGACCGTGAACACCGGGGAGCTGTTTTTT
.	TRBV14	TRBJ1-4	.	CASSQVAHKLFF	TGTGCCAGCAGCCAAGTCGCTCATAAACTGTTTTTT
TRBD2	TRBV5-8	TRBJ2-1	.	CASSLWAAGGPSSYNEQFF	TGTGCCAGCAGCTTGTGGGCAGCGGGGGGGCCCAGCTCCTACAATGAGCAGTTCTTC
TRBD2	TRBV19	TRBJ2-1	.	CASMPYSGGGNEQFF	TGTGCCAGTATGCCCTATAGCGGGGGGGGGAATGAGCAGTTCTTC
.	TRBV11-2	TRBJ1-2	.	CASSPRADNYGYTF	TGTGCCAGCAGCCCCAGGGCCGATAACTATGGCTACACCTTC
.	TRBV30	TRBJ1-2	.	CAWSAYYGYTF	TGTGCCTGGAGTGCCTACTATGGCTACACCTTC
TRBD2	TRBV19	TRBJ2-7	once	CASSSGTSGGPYEQYF	TGTGCCAGTTCTTCCGGGACTAGCGGGGGTCCCTACGAGCAGTACTTC
TRBD1	TRBV10-3	TRBJ1-6	.	CAITATVQGENSPLHF	TGTGCCATCACCGCAACCGTACAGGGGGAAAATTCACCCCTCCACTTT
TRBD1	TRBV11-2	TRBJ1-2	.	CASTQGLGQAFYGYTF	TGTGCCAGCACTCAGGGCCTCGGACAGGCGTTCTATGGCTACACCTTC
TRBD2	TRBV29-1	TRBJ2-3	.	CSVEARGGFTDTQYF	TGCAGCGTTGAAGCTCGCGGGGGGTTCACAGATACGCAGTATTTT
TRBD2	TRBV7-8	TRBJ2-7	.	CASSLVAGGLDYEQYF	TGTGCCAGCAGCTTAGTGGCGGGGGGCCTAGACTACGAGCAGTACTTC
TRBD1	TRBV29-1	TRBJ2-3	.	CSVDRTGGASDTQYF	TGCAGCGTTGACAGGACAGGGGGCGCATCAGATACGCAGTATTTT
TRBD2	TRBV11-3	TRBJ2-2	.	CASSTRLAGKNTGELFF	TGTGCCAGCAGCACCCGGCTAGCGGGGAAGAACACCGGGGAGCTGTTTTTT
.	TRBV30	TRBJ1-2	.	CAWSPRALTAYGYTF	TGTGCCTGGAGCCCCCGGGCCTTAACCGCATATGGCTACACCTTC